This is a list of T cell receptor beta chains from one sample in a study of glioma-infiltrating T cells after dendritic cell vaccination. Clones were read by immunoSEQ multiplex PCR, and TCRdb kept only the in-frame ones, dropping some. Of around 89,000 clones listed, approximately 90% were seen once; the top ten hold about 15%. Material: blood, obtained before dendritic cell vaccination. The receptors stem from a human donor with glioblastoma. Both conserved end residues are part of each CDR3. The D gene is left open where the match is weak. Rows may omit the clone size; those that give it use once, few, many or a size class.

TRBV6-7	once	TRBJ1-4	-	TGTGCCAGCAGTTACATGGACTGTGCAACTAATGAAAAACTGTTTTTT	CASSYMDCATNEKLFF
TRBV2	-	TRBJ1-4	-	TGTGCCAGCAGTCTGCAGGGACTAAACAATGAAAAACTGTTTTTT	CASSLQGLNNEKLFF
TRBV2	-	TRBJ2-2	-	TGTGCCAGCAGCTTCAGGACCGGGGAGCTGTTTTTT	CASSFRTGELFF
TRBV2	-	TRBJ2-3	-	TGTGCCAGCACCCTTACTGGAGGGGGGGCCCGAGATACGCAGTATTTT	CASTLTGGGARDTQYF
TRBV19	-	TRBJ2-1	-	TGTGCCAGTAGTATGGGATATGACAGAGACAATGAGCAGTTCTTC	CASSMGYDRDNEQFF
TRBV7-9	-	TRBJ2-5	TRBD2	TGTGCCAGCAGCCCAGGACTAGCTCAAGAGACCCAGTACTTC	CASSPGLAQETQYF
TRBV6-6	-	TRBJ1-2	TRBD1	TGTGCCAGCAGCAACACAGGGGGCGCTTATGGCTACACCTTC	CASSNTGGAYGYTF
TRBV4-1	once	TRBJ2-2	TRBD2	TGCGCCAGCAGCCAAGTTGCGGGAGCTGCCGGGGAGCTGTTTTTT	CASSQVAGAAGELFF
TRBV19	-	TRBJ2-1	-	TGTGCCAGTAGTATCGGCCAGGGGGGTTACAATGAGCAGTTCTTC	CASSIGQGGYNEQFF
TRBV19	-	TRBJ1-1	-	TGTGCCAGTAGTATTCGGGGTTGGGATGAAGCTTTCTTT	CASSIRGWDEAFF
TRBV2	-	TRBJ2-7	-	TGTGCCAGCAAAATAGCGGAGCACTACGAGCAGTACTTC	CASKIAEHYEQYF
TRBV25-1	-	TRBJ1-4	-	TGTGCCAGCAGGCAGGGGTGGCCTAATGAAAAACTGTTTTTT	CASRQGWPNEKLFF
TRBV4-3	-	TRBJ2-7	-	TGCGCCAGCAGCCAAGATCTGACTCCGGGATACGAGCAGTACTTC	CASSQDLTPGYEQYF
TRBV9	-	TRBJ2-2	TRBD1	TGTGCCAGCGGATTGGGCCCGGGACAGGGGGCGACCGGGGAGCTGTTTTTT	CASGLGPGQGATGELFF
TRBV5-1	once	TRBJ2-5	TRBD2	TGCGCCAGCAGCCAGCGGCCTAGCGGGAGGTCAGAGACCCAGTACTTC	CASSQRPSGRSETQYF
TRBV7-9	-	TRBJ2-5	-	TGTGCCAGCGTCCCGGGATTGCAAGAGACCCAGTACTTC	CASVPGLQETQYF
TRBV9	-	TRBJ1-2	TRBD1	TGTGCCAGCAGCGTAGAAGGGAACGACAGGGGGAACTATGGCTACACCTTC	CASSVEGNDRGNYGYTF
TRBV25-1	-	TRBJ2-7	-	TGTGCCAGCAGTAACGACCAGGGGGGTAACGAGCAGTACTTC	CASSNDQGGNEQYF
TRBV19	-	TRBJ2-1	TRBD2	TGTGCCAGTAGTATAGACAGCGGGGCACAGTTCTACAATGAGCAGTTCTTC	CASSIDSGAQFYNEQFF
TRBV30	-	TRBJ2-7	-	TGTGCCTGGAGTAGTGCGGGAAACTACGAGCAGTACTTC	CAWSSAGNYEQYF
TRBV5-8	-	TRBJ2-7	TRBD1	TGTGCCAGCAGTTCCGGGACAGGGCATTCGGACGAGCAGTACTTC	CASSSGTGHSDEQYF
TRBV9	once	TRBJ2-7	TRBD1	TGTGCCAGCAGCGCGGGACAGGGGGGATACGAGCAGTACTTC	CASSAGQGGYEQYF
TRBV14	-	TRBJ2-7	-	TGTGCCAGCAGCCAGACTATCCGACAGGTAACATCCTACGAGCAGTACTTC	CASSQTIRQVTSYEQYF
TRBV7-9	-	TRBJ2-7	TRBD2	TGTGCCAGCAGCTTAGGGGGGATCGGGGAGGGGTACTTC	CASSLGGIGEGYF
TRBV27	-	TRBJ2-6	-	TGTGCCAGCGCCTACTCTGGGGCCAACGTCCTGACTTTC	CASAYSGANVLTF
TRBV9	-	TRBJ1-1	-	TGTGCCAGCAGCGTAGCTTGGAACACTGAAGCTTTCTTT	CASSVAWNTEAFF
TRBV7-9	-	TRBJ1-3	TRBD1	TGTGCCAGCAGCTTGGGACAGGGATCTGGAAACACCATATATTTT	CASSLGQGSGNTIYF
TRBV4-2	-	TRBJ1-2	TRBD1	TGTGCCAGCAGCCAGCGGACAGGGGATGGCTACACCTTC	CASSQRTGDGYTF
TRBV2	-	TRBJ1-3	TRBD1	TGTGCCAGCAGTTGGGGAATATCGGCAGGGGGTTCAGGAAACACCATATATTTT	CASSWGISAGGSGNTIYF
TRBV6-1	-	TRBJ1-5	TRBD1	TGTGCCAGCAGCGGACAGGGGTTCGGGAATCAGCCCCAGCATTTT	CASSGQGFGNQPQHF
TRBV7-3	-	TRBJ1-5	-	TGTGCCAGCAGCCATCAGGGCAGACAGATCACTCAGCCCCAGCATTTT	CASSHQGRQITQPQHF
TRBV5-1	-	TRBJ2-1	TRBD2	TGCGCCAGCAGCTTCGGACTAGCGGGATTTTTCGATGAGCAGTTCTTC	CASSFGLAGFFDEQFF
TRBV29-1	few	TRBJ2-7	-	TGCAGCGTCCGTGGCGGGGCTAGCTCCTACGAGCAGTACTTC	CSVRGGASSYEQYF